Sequencing of this T cell receptor beta chain was carried out in a study of CD8 T cell repertoires and HIV-1 epitope variants. Background on the study: Control wells had CMV/EBV/flu peptides, negative Ebola AY9, or no peptide. Epitopes were three Gag families plus Nef HW9 and YT9.

On this clone itself: What it binds is not known.

Produced via immunoSEQ multiplex PCR; TCRdb's table is partial and in-frame only. The table includes tens of thousands of clones, 74% detected once. The CDR3 runs 16 residues. Germline V lookup: CDR1 SGHRS, CDR2 YFSETQ. Trimming took 5 bases from V and 1 from J; bases not matched to a gene: 7. Findings and caveats of the study: Beta chains alone show antigen proliferation, not cytokine profile or function.

The clonotype comes from a male donor with HIV. Material: uncultured baseline CD8+ T cells from peripheral blood mononuclear cells (PBMCs). This chain links TRBV5-1 with TRBJ2-5; 11 nucleotides align to TRBD2. CDR3 sequence: CASRYGTSGVQETQYF. CDR3 DNA sequence: TGCGCCAGCAGATACGGGACTAGCGGAGTCCAAGAGACCCAGTACTTC.